The 10 T cell receptor beta chains reported below all come from one sample, sequenced in a study of brain metastases from non-small cell lung cancer (dated 2019 in TCRdb). Library preparation used the immunoSEQ multiplex PCR assay. The table comes from immuneACCESS by way of TCRdb, which keeps in-frame sequences with V and J called. Part of the clones is missing from these tables; in studies checked, under half for an unresolved V gene and the rest for unknown reasons. The sample contains 2,500 to 3,000 clones, around four fifths of them found a single time. The ten largest clones capture 4.5% to 5.5% of the sample. Sequencing was carried out using primary lung tumor tissue. The cell subset or site tag for this specimen amounts to: primary lung tumor paired with brain metastasis. Receptor source: a donor older than 35 with non-small cell lung cancer.

This sequence joins TRBV28 and TRBJ1-5; TRBD1 agrees at 8 bases. Losses at the gene ends were 5 bases for V and 6 bases for J; bases not matched to a gene: 15. Germline assignment: CDR1 MDHEN and CDR2 SYDVKM. CDR3 length: 17 amino acids. CDR3 DNA: TGTGCCAGCAGTGCCTTTCGATCAGGGGGCATCAGTCAGCCCCAGCATTTT. This encodes CASSAFRSGGISQPQHF.

The chain recombines TRBV4-3 with TRBJ2-1, with TRBD2 matching over 8 bases. Germline V gene lookup returns CDR1 LGHNA and CDR2 YSLEER. The CDR3 is 14 residues long. The V gene end was trimmed by 3 bases and the J gene end by 9 bases; junction bases not matched to a gene: 7. The chain's CDR3 is CASSHWTSPPEQFF. The CDR3 nucleotides are TGCGCCAGCAGCCATTGGACTAGCCCGCCTGAGCAGTTCTTC.

Regarding this clone: The junction departs from germline at one end; a sequencing error may be responsible. V is TRBV19 and J is TRBJ1-5, with D uncertain. This CDR3 has 13 residues. Germline lookup yields CDR1 LNHDA and CDR2 SQIVND (reference sequence). The CDR3 here is CASSIDSNQLQHF. The DNA for the CDR3 is TGTGCCAGTAGTATAGACAGCAATCAGCTCCAGCATTTT. Combining the CDR3 with reference TRBV19 and TRBJ1-5 gives the whole variable domain DGGITQSPKYLFRKEGQNVTLSCEQNLNHDAMYWYRQDPGQGLRLIYYSQIVNDFQKGDIAEGYSVSREKKESFPLTVTSAQKNPTAFYLCASSIDSNQLQHFGDGTRLSIL.

Worth noting for this clone: A read error may account for a junction end that differs from germline. The V and J genes are TRBV2 and TRBJ2-7; D remains ambiguous. CDR1 and CDR2 from the germline V gene are SNHLY and FYNNEI. This CDR3 is 14 amino acids long. CDR3 residues: CASSEGYGSYGQYF. The CDR3 region has the DNA TGTGCCAGCAGTGAGGGTTACGGCTCCTACGGGCAGTACTTC.

Notes on this clone: Other DNA sequences of this sample code for an identical CDR3. The chain recombines TRBV5-1 with TRBJ2-3, with 8 bases aligning to TRBD2. This CDR3 spans 16 amino acids. V shed 0 bases and J 3 bases; nucleotides not matched to a gene: 6. The germline CDR1 and CDR2 sequences are SGHRS and YFSETQ. Written as DNA, the CDR3 is TGCGCCAGCAGCTTGGGAGCGGGGGCCGGGACAGATACGCAGTATTTT. Translation gives CASSLGAGAGTDTQYF.

V and J are TRBV20-1 and TRBJ2-5; D not certain. Germline V gene lookup returns CDR1 DFQATT and CDR2 SNEGSKA (reference sequence). The CDR3 totals 11 residues. The germline V and J ends were trimmed by 5 bases and 1 base, with 5 bases remaining between them. CDR3 sequence (DNA): TGCAGTGCTGCCCTCCAAGAGACCCAGTACTTC. Its protein product is CSAALQETQYF.

The chain combines TRBV19 with TRBJ2-7; TRBD1 matches at 7 bases. CDR3 length: 17 amino acids. Germline loops: CDR1 LNHDA, CDR2 SQIVND (reference sequence). V trimming: 5 bases; J trimming: 7 bases; junction bases outside the gene matches: 20. CDR3 residues: CASSGQTGAKFLYEQYF. CDR3 bases: TGTGCCAGTAGTGGGCAAACAGGGGCGAAGTTCCTTTATGAGCAGTACTTC.

V usage is TRBV5-1 and J usage is TRBJ1-6; D ambiguous. From germline, CDR1 is SGHRS and CDR2 YFSETQ. Trimming left V 0 bases short and J 5 bases short, with 9 bases between. The CDR3 is 15 amino acids. The CDR3 reads CASSLGWRDNSPLHF. The CDR3 DNA reads as TGCGCCAGCAGCTTGGGTTGGCGGGATAATTCACCCCTCCACTTT.

This clone has just a few counts. J is TRBJ1-2 and V is TRBV5-4; D is unclear. The CDR3 length is 12 residues. CDR1 SGHNT and CDR2 YYREEE come from the germline V gene (reference sequence). V was cut by 4 bases and J by 7 bases, with 11 bases left in between. The DNA for the CDR3 is TGTGCCAGCAGCCTTGGAGTGAGTGGCTACACCTTC. Translation gives CASSLGVSGYTF.

This sequence joins TRBV7-2 and TRBJ1-5, with 9 bases identical to TRBD1. The CDR3 is made up of 16 amino acids. Germline trimming cut 2 bases from V and 5 bases from J; bases unmatched to any gene: 7. Germline V gives CDR1 SGHTA, CDR2 FQGNSA. The CDR3 loop reads CASSLRLGQGDQPQHF. CDR3 in DNA: TGTGCCAGCAGCTTACGATTGGGACAGGGCGATCAGCCCCAGCATTTT.